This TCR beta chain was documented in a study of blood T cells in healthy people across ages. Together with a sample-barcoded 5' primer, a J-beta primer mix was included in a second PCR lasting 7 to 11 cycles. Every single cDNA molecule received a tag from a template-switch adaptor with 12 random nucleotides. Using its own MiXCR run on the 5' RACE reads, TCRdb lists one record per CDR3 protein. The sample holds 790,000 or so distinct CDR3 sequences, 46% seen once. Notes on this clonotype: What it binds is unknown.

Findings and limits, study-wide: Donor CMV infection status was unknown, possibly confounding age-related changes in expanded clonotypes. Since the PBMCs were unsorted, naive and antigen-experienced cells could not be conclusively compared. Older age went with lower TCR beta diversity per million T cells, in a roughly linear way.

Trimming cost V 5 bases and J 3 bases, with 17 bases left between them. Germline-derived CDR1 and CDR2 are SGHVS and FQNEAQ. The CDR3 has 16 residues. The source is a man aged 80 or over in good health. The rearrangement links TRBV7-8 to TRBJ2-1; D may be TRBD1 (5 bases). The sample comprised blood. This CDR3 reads CASSPIVRGHYNEQFF. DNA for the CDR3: TGTGCCAGCAGCCCCATAGTTAGGGGCCACTACAATGAGCAGTTCTTC.